The 14 T cell receptor beta chains listed next were all sequenced from one sample in a study of T cell changes during pregnancy in multiple sclerosis. Repertoires were generated with immunoSEQ multiplex PCR, while TCRdb's copy carries only in-frame clones and drops some. The repertoire holds roughly 40,000 clones, 94% seen once, with over 1.5% in the top ten. The specimen comprised peripheral blood, sampled in the third trimester of pregnancy. The receptor source for this set is a female donor with multiple sclerosis, enrolled in a pregnancy study.

The chain joins TRBV6-1 to TRBJ1-6; a weak D match, TRBD1 (5 bases). The V gene lost 1 base and the J gene lost 9 bases, with 13 bases spanning the gap. Germline CDR1 and CDR2: MNHNS and SASEGT. The CDR3 is 15 residues long. CDR3 loop: CASSEVGTGVSPLHF. The CDR3 nucleotides are TGTGCCAGCAGTGAAGTGGGGACTGGGGTTTCACCCCTCCACTTT.

CDR3 nucleotides: TGCAGCGTTGAGATACTATTCCGGGACAACGAGCAGTACTTC. It yields the protein CSVEILFRDNEQYF. The J gene is TRBJ2-7, the V gene TRBV29-1; tentative D call: TRBD1 (6 bases). V lost 3 bases and J 5 bases, leaving 17 bases between the germline ends. The length of the CDR3 is 14 residues. The germline CDR1 and CDR2 sequences are SQVTM and ANQGSEA.

This chain links TRBV30 with TRBJ1-6, with D possibly being TRBD1 (5 bases). The V gene's germline CDR1 is GTSNPN and CDR2 SVGIG (reference sequence). The V gene lost 0 bases and the J gene lost 6 bases, with 18 bases spanning the gap. The CDR3 has 17 amino acids. In DNA form, the CDR3 reads TGTGCCTGGAGTGTACGTTTTCGGGGGGAAACTAATTCACCCCTCCACTTT. Amino acids: CAWSVRFRGETNSPLHF.

The J gene is TRBJ2-5, the V gene TRBV18; TRBD1 agrees at 7 bases. The CDR3 covers 13 residues. Germline lookup yields CDR1 KGHSH and CDR2 LQKENI. V dropped 3 bases and J dropped 2; count of bases not matched to a gene: 0. Written as DNA, the CDR3 is TGTGCCAGCTCACCGGGACAGCAAGAGACCCAGTACTTC. Encoded protein: CASSPGQQETQYF.

The chain joins TRBV18 to TRBJ1-5; tentative D call: TRBD1 (6 bases). Germline assignment: CDR1 KGHSH and CDR2 LQKENI. The CDR3 is 15 residues long. V gave up 6 bases and J gave up 9 bases, with 21 bases separating them. This CDR3 is CASSNQGSGRLPQHF. In DNA, the CDR3 is TGTGCCAGCTCCAACCAGGGGTCCGGAAGGCTGCCCCAGCATTTT. Full variable domain (rest looked up from reference TRBV18 and TRBJ1-5): NAGVMQNPRHLVRRRGQEARLRCSPMKGHSHVYWYRQLPEEGLKFMVYLQKENIIDESGMPKERFSAEFPKEGPSILRIQQVVRGDSAAYFCASSNQGSGRLPQHFGDGTRLSIL.

The genes are TRBV30 and TRBJ1-6; TRBD1 aligns across 11 bases. Unmatched junction bases numbered 10, after V lost 5 bases and J lost 10 bases. This CDR3 contains 15 residues. Germline assignment: CDR1 GTSNPN and CDR2 SVGIG (reference sequence). CDR3 protein: CAWEPGQGVSSPLHF. CDR3 DNA: TGTGCCTGGGAGCCGGGACAGGGGGTAAGCTCACCCCTCCACTTT.

This rearrangement joins TRBV10-3 to TRBJ2-2; 7 bases align to TRBD1. Germline V gene lookup returns CDR1 ENHRY and CDR2 SYGVKD. V lost 10 bases to trimming and J lost 4 bases; unmatched junction nucleotides: 6. This CDR3 is built from 13 residues. DNA for the CDR3: TGTGCCACGCGACAGGGACCCACCGGGGAGCTGTTTTTT. It is translated as CATRQGPTGELFF.

This clone was picked up one time. J is TRBJ1-1 and V is TRBV18; a possible D gene is TRBD1 (5 bases). Trimming stripped 3 bases from V and 2 bases from J, with 10 bases between. The CDR3 consists of 14 residues. Germline V CDR1 and CDR2: KGHSH, LQKENI. The CDR3 coding sequence is TGTGCCAGCTCACCGGGGCCACCCAACACTGAAGCTTTCTTT. The encoded protein is CASSPGPPNTEAFF.

This chain links TRBV5-6 with TRBJ1-3, with 7 bases aligning to TRBD1. CDR1 SGHDT and CDR2 YYEEEE come from the germline V gene. After removal of 4 bases from V and 1 base from J, the junction contained 5 bases not matched to a gene. The length of the CDR3 is 15 residues. The CDR3 here is CASSVDRDSGNTIYF. The CDR3 DNA follows: TGTGCCAGCAGCGTAGACAGGGATTCTGGAAACACCATATATTTT. Full variable domain (rest looked up from reference TRBV5-6 and TRBJ1-3): DAGVTQSPTHLIKTRGQQVTLRCSPKSGHDTVSWYQQALGQGPQFIFQYYEEEERQRGNFPDRFSGHQFPNYSSELNVNALLLGDSALYLCASSVDRDSGNTIYFGEGSWLTVV.

V usage is TRBV29-1 and J usage is TRBJ1-4; no reliable D call. Per germline, CDR1 SQVTM and CDR2 ANQGSEA. Trimming removed 4 bases at V and 3 bases at J, with 12 bases between. This CDR3 is 14 amino acids long. The CDR3 DNA reads TGCAGCGTTGTTTCGGGTATGGCTAATGAAAAACTGTTTTTT. Its protein product is CSVVSGMANEKLFF.

This chain links TRBV7-9 with TRBJ2-7; 13 nucleotides line up with TRBD2. Germline CDR1 and CDR2: SEHNR and FQNEAQ (reference sequence). This CDR3 spans 14 amino acids. The ends lost 5 bases at V and 6 bases at J; junction bases unmatched: 4. As DNA, the CDR3 is TGTGCCAGCAGCGCGGGACTAGCGGGAAGCGAGCAGTACTTC. Encoded protein: CASSAGLAGSEQYF.

The genes are TRBV5-1 and TRBJ1-1, with D possibly matching TRBD1 (5 bases). CDR1 and CDR2 (germline): SGHRS, YFSETQ. This CDR3 region has 14 residues. V shed 3 bases and J shed 7 bases, with 16 bases lying between them. CDR3 sequence: CASSSGGRINEAFF. The CDR3 bases are TGCGCCAGCAGCTCGGGGGGACGGATAAATGAAGCTTTCTTT.

J is TRBJ2-7 and V is TRBV7-6; 8 bases are a match to TRBD1. The CDR3 sequence is 13 residues long. The ends lost 4 bases at V and 3 bases at J; junction bases unmatched: 2. Germline assignment: CDR1 SGHVS and CDR2 FNYEAQ. CDR3 DNA: TGTGCCAGCAGCTCTGACAGGGGCTACGAGCAGTACTTC. The encoded protein is CASSSDRGYEQYF.

This chain links TRBV5-4 with TRBJ1-1, with a possible D match to TRBD1 (5 bases). The CDR3 is 17 residues long. Germline V gene sequence: CDR1 SGHNT, CDR2 YYREEE (reference sequence). The V end was cut by 3 bases, the J end by 0 bases, with 18 bases between. CDR3 sequence (DNA): TGTGCCAGCAGCTCGTCGCCGGGGAGGGGTATGAACACTGAAGCTTTCTTT. This codes for CASSSSPGRGMNTEAFF.